This passage covers 21 T cell receptor beta chains from one sample sequenced in a study of blood T cell repertoires in COVID-19. The data were produced by immunoSEQ multiplex PCR, yet TCRdb's version contains in-frame clones alone and is incomplete. Counted here are roughly 300,000 clones, more than 70% occurring once; the ten biggest clones make up about 5.2%. Sample: PBMCs or T cells enriched from blood (not recorded which). Source of these receptors: a woman aged 30 to 39 who had recovered from COVID-19.

This chain links TRBV28 with TRBJ1-6; the match to TRBD1 covers 7 bases. The ends lost 10 bases at V and 10 bases at J; junction bases unmatched: 7. Germline lookup yields CDR1 MDHEN and CDR2 SYDVKM. There are 12 residues in the CDR3. DNA of the CDR3: TGTGCCACTGCGACAGGGCGGTCACCCCTCCACTTT. Protein product: CATATGRSPLHF.

The rearrangement links TRBV2 to TRBJ1-5, with D possibly matching TRBD1 (5 bases). V lost 5 bases, J lost 2 bases, and 10 bases lay in between. This CDR3 has 14 amino acids. Germline V lookup: CDR1 SNHLY, CDR2 FYNNEI. CDR3 coding DNA: TGTGCCAGCAGTAGGGGTCGGGGCAATCAGCCCCAGCATTTT. This translates into CASSRGRGNQPQHF. Together with reference TRBV2 and TRBJ1-5, the CDR3 gives the full variable domain: EPEVTQTPSHQVTQMGQEVILRCVPISNHLYFYWYRQILGQKVEFLVSFYNNEISEKSEIFDDQFSVERPDGSNFTLKIRSTKLEDSAMYFCASSRGRGNQPQHFGDGTRLSIL.

The chain is built from TRBV19 and TRBJ2-5, with TRBD1 matching 9 bases. The trim removed 1 base at V and 5 bases at J, leaving 11 bases unmatched. Germline CDR1 LNHDA, CDR2 SQIVND (reference sequence). This CDR3 contains 17 residues. CDR3 coding DNA: TGTGCCAGTAGTATAGTCGGAGGGACAGGGACGGGGGAGACCCAGTACTTC. As protein: CASSIVGGTGTGETQYF.

The V and J genes are TRBV2 and TRBJ1-5; D gene ambiguous. The V end lost 5 bases, the J end lost 0 bases, and 8 bases lay between the germline ends. The germline V gene has CDR1 SNHLY and CDR2 FYNNEI. This CDR3 is built from 14 residues. CDR3 in DNA: TGTGCCAGCAGTATCAGGTATAGCAATCAGCCCCAGCATTTT. It translates to CASSIRYSNQPQHF.

The chain carries TRBV28 and TRBJ2-5, with 9 bases fitting TRBD1. CDR1 and CDR2 (germline): MDHEN, SYDVKM. V shed 3 bases and J 5 bases; nucleotides not matched to a gene: 10. This CDR3 contains 16 residues. CDR3 sequence reads: CASSFRLTGGRETQYF. The DNA for the CDR3 is TGTGCCAGCAGTTTCCGGCTTACAGGGGGCAGGGAGACCCAGTACTTC.

This clone was picked up one time. This chain joins TRBV24-1 and TRBJ1-1, with TRBD1 matching over 7 bases. In germline, CDR1 is KGHDR, CDR2 SFDVKD. The ends lost 4 bases at V and 1 base at J; junction bases unmatched: 2. The CDR3 has 14 amino acids. CDR3 DNA: TGTGCCACCAGTGACAGGGGGACGAACACTGAAGCTTTCTTT. Translating gives CATSDRGTNTEAFF.

This clone was picked up a small number of times. The rearrangement uses TRBV9 and TRBJ1-6; 8 bases map to TRBD1. Germline CDR1 SGDLS, CDR2 YYNGEE. J gave up 7 bases and V 7 bases, and 1 base lay outside the gene matches. The CDR3 contains 12 residues. CDR3 DNA sequence: TGTGCCAGCGGACAGGGAAATTCACCCCTCCACTTT. This encodes CASGQGNSPLHF.

V is TRBV5-1 and J is TRBJ1-2; TRBD1 aligns across 8 bases. The V segment lost 2 bases and the J segment 6 bases; nucleotides outside the gene matches: 9. The CDR3 spans 15 residues. Looked up from germline, CDR1 is SGHRS and CDR2 is YFSETQ. CDR3 region: CASSLIPGQEDGYTF. In nucleotides, the CDR3 is TGCGCCAGCAGCTTAATACCGGGACAGGAAGATGGCTACACCTTC.

The rearrangement links TRBV7-3 to TRBJ2-3, with 9 bases matching TRBD2. The CDR3 consists of 16 residues. CDR1 is SGHTA and CDR2 is FQGTGA in the germline V gene. V was pared by 1 base and J by 6 bases, with 8 bases of the junction left unmatched. The CDR3: CASSLMPSGDFDTQYF. CDR3 nucleotide sequence: TGTGCCAGCAGCTTAATGCCTAGCGGGGACTTTGATACGCAGTATTTT.

This clone was observed once. The V call is TRBV10-3, the J call TRBJ1-6, with D unclear. The V end lost 4 bases, the J end lost 8 bases, and 12 bases lay between the germline ends. This CDR3 region has 14 residues. The germline CDR1 and CDR2 sequences are ENHRY and SYGVKD. In DNA, the CDR3 is TGTGCCATCAGTGTAGGGAGCGGGGATTCACCCCTCCACTTT. Translating it yields CAISVGSGDSPLHF.

The chain couples TRBV5-1 to TRBJ2-7; 12 bases align to TRBD1. Per the germline V gene, CDR1 is SGHRS and CDR2 is YFSETQ. V trimming: 1 base; J trimming: 4 bases; junction bases outside the gene matches: 6. The CDR3 sequence is 16 residues long. The CDR3 sequence: CASSLMGQGASYEQYF. As DNA, the CDR3 is TGCGCCAGCAGCTTGATGGGACAGGGGGCTTCGTACGAGCAGTACTTC.

The sample holds a few counts of this clone. The gene calls are TRBV27 and TRBJ1-1; 7 bases map to TRBD1. V lost 10 bases to trimming and J lost 1 base; unmatched junction nucleotides: 12. CDR3 length equals 15 residues. Germline CDR1 is MNHEY and CDR2 is SMNVEV (reference sequence). The CDR3 DNA sequence: TGTGCCACCTTAGAGACGACAGGGTCGAACACTGAAGCTTTCTTT. The encoded protein is CATLETTGSNTEAFF.

The V call is TRBV9, the J call TRBJ2-2; the match to TRBD1 covers 7 bases. V shed 3 bases and J 8 bases; nucleotides not matched to a gene: 19. Germline V CDR1 and CDR2: SGDLS, YYNGEE. The CDR3 extends over 18 amino acids. The CDR3 sequence: CASSAILQGPVLQGELFF. As DNA, the CDR3 is TGTGCCAGCAGCGCTATTTTACAGGGGCCGGTCCTTCAAGGGGAGCTGTTTTTT.

The chain links TRBV28 to TRBJ2-7; D may be TRBD2 (6 bases). Germline CDR1 reads MDHEN; CDR2 reads SYDVKM. Trimming stripped 7 bases from V and 4 bases from J, with 17 bases between. The CDR3 extends over 14 amino acids. The CDR3 loop reads CASTSAGNSYEQYF. The CDR3 nucleotides are TGTGCCAGCACCTCGGCGGGGAACTCATACGAGCAGTACTTC.

The V gene is TRBV6-5, the J gene TRBJ2-7; weak D call: TRBD1 (6 bases). CDR3 size: 11 residues. V was clipped by 9 bases and J by 4 bases, with 10 bases between them. The germline CDR1 and CDR2 sequences are MNHEY and SVGAGI. Written as DNA, the CDR3 is TGTGCCAGACAGGGTGGATACGAGCAGTACTTC. Amino acids: CARQGGYEQYF.

The rearrangement uses TRBV7-8 and TRBJ1-5, with D possibly matching TRBD1 (6 bases). Germline loops: CDR1 SGHVS, CDR2 FQNEAQ. V was trimmed by 1 base and J by 3 bases, leaving 10 bases between them. The CDR3 totals 15 residues. CDR3 residues: CASSLVAGANQPQHF. In DNA, the CDR3 is TGTGCCAGCAGCTTAGTCGCGGGGGCCAATCAGCCCCAGCATTTT.

J is TRBJ1-3 and V is TRBV5-1; 7 nucleotides align to TRBD1. Germline loops: CDR1 SGHRS, CDR2 YFSETQ. This CDR3 comprises 16 residues. Trimming took 4 bases from V and 0 from J; bases not matched to a gene: 7. The CDR3 region has the DNA TGCGCCAGCAGCAAGGGGACAGACCACTCTGGAAACACCATATATTTT. It is translated as CASSKGTDHSGNTIYF. Based on the CDR3 plus reference TRBV5-1 and TRBJ1-3, the full variable domain is KAGVTQTPRYLIKTRGQQVTLSCSPISGHRSVSWYQQTPGQGLQFLFEYFSETQRNKGNFPGRFSGRQFSNSRSEMNVSTLELGDSALYLCASSKGTDHSGNTIYFGEGSWLTVV.

The chain has TRBV11-2 and TRBJ1-1; 7 bases fit TRBD1. The CDR3 runs 13 residues. Germline V gives CDR1 SGHAT, CDR2 FQNNGV. V lost 5 bases to trimming and J lost 7 bases; unmatched junction nucleotides: 7. The CDR3 bases are TGTGCCAGCAGCCACCAGGGACAGTATGAAGCTTTCTTT. Its translation is CASSHQGQYEAFF.

The chain joins TRBV4-2 to TRBJ2-3; 9 bases are a match to TRBD2. With V trimmed by 1 base and J by 6 bases, 14 bases remained unmatched. This CDR3 has 18 residues. Per the germline V gene, CDR1 is LGHNA and CDR2 is YNFKEQ. The CDR3 loop reads CASSQVSLAGSSGDTQYF. The CDR3 DNA reads as TGTGCCAGCAGCCAAGTGTCGCTAGCGGGGTCCTCGGGGGATACGCAGTATTTT.

The V call is TRBV5-1, the J call TRBJ2-7, with TRBD2 matching 11 bases. Per the germline V gene, CDR1 is SGHRS and CDR2 is YFSETQ. The CDR3 sequence is 17 residues long. The V and J ends lost 2 bases and 4 bases, in that order; junction bases with no gene match: 11. The CDR3 nucleotides read TGCGCCAGCAGCTTTCGGGGGCCGGGACTAGCGGATTACGAGCAGTACTTC. Translated: CASSFRGPGLADYEQYF.

The V call is TRBV28, the J call TRBJ1-5, with 8 bases identical to TRBD1. V was clipped by 2 bases and J by 5 bases; unmatched bases: 14. The length of the CDR3 is 18 residues. Germline V gene sequence: CDR1 MDHEN, CDR2 SYDVKM. CDR3 loop: CASSLPSPRQGRYQPQHF. DNA of the CDR3: TGTGCCAGCAGTTTACCCTCCCCACGACAGGGGCGTTATCAGCCCCAGCATTTT.